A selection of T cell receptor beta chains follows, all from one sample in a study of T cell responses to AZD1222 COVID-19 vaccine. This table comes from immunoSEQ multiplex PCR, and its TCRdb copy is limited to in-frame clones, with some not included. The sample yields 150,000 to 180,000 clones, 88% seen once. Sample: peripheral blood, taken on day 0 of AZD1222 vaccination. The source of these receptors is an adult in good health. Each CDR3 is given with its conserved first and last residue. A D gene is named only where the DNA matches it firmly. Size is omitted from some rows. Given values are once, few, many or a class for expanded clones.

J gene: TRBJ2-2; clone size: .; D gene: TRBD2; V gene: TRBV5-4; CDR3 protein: CASSPFSGGATGELFF; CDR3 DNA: TGTGCCAGCAGCCCTTTTAGCGGGGGGGCGACCGGGGAGCTGTTTTTT
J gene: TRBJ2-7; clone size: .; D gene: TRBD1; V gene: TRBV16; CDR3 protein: CASSPPGDRGLYEQYF; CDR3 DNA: TGTGCCAGCAGCCCCCCGGGAGACAGGGGGCTTTACGAGCAGTACTTC
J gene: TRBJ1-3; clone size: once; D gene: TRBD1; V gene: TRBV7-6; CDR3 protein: CASSLGQGASGNTIYF; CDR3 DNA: TGTGCCAGCAGCTTGGGACAGGGGGCCTCTGGAAACACCATATATTTT
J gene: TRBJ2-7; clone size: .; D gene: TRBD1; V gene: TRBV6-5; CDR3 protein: CASSFTGGKYEQYF; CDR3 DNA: TGTGCCAGCAGCTTTACAGGGGGGAAGTACGAGCAGTACTTC
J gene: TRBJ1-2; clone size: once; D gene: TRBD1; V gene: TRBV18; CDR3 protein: CASSPGQENYGYTF; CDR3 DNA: TGTGCCAGCTCCCCTGGACAGGAAAACTATGGCTACACCTTC
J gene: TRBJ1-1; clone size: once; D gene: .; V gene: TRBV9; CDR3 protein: CASSVQVNTEAFF; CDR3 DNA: TGTGCCAGCAGCGTACAGGTTAACACTGAAGCTTTCTTT
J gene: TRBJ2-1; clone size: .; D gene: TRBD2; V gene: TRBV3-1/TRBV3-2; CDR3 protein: CASSRGLAGGPGNEQFF; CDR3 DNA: TGTGCCAGCAGCCGGGGACTAGCGGGGGGTCCTGGAAATGAGCAGTTCTTC
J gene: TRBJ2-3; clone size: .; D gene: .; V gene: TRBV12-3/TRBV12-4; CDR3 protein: CASHQWATDTQYF; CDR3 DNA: TGTGCCAGCCACCAATGGGCTACAGATACGCAGTATTTT
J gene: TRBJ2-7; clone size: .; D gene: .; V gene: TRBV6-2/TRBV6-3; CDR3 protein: CASSYSLAGALSYEQYF; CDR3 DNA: TGTGCCAGCAGTTACTCTCTTGCGGGGGCACTCTCCTACGAGCAGTACTTC
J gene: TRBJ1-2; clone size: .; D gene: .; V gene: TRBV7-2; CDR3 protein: CASSTETLRVDYGYTF; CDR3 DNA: TGTGCCAGCAGCACCGAGACACTAAGAGTTGACTATGGCTACACCTTC
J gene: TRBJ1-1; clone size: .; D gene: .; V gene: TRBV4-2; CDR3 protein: CASSQTGGMNTEAFF; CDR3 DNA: TGTGCCAGCAGCCAAACCGGCGGAATGAACACTGAAGCTTTCTTT
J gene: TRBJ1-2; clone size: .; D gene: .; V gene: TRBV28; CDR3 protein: CASNTGTPRHHCF; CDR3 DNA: TGTGCCAGCAACACCGGGACTCCCCGCCATCATTGCTTC
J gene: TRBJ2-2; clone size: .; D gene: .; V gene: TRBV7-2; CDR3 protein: CASSLAPGQAGELFF; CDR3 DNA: TGTGCCAGCAGCTTAGCCCCGGGACAAGCCGGGGAGCTGTTTTTT
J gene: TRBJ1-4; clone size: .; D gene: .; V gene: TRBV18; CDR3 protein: CASSLNRLSNEKLFF; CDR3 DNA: TGTGCCAGCTCCCTCAACAGGTTATCTAATGAAAAACTGTTTTTT
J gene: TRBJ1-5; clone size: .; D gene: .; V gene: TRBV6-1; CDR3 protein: CASSDGPSPQHF; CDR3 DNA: TGTGCCAGCAGTGACGGCCCCTCGCCCCAGCATTTT
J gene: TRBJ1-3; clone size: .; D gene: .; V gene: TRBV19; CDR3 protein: CASSVLSGNTIYF; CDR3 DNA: TGTGCCAGTAGTGTTCTCTCTGGAAACACCATATATTTT
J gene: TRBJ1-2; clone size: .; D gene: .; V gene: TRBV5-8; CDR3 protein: CASSFGGTYGYTF; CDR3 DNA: TGTGCCAGCAGCTTTGGGGGGACCTATGGCTACACCTTC
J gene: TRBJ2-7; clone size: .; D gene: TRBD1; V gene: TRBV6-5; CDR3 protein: CASSYRDRQYF; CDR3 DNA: TGTGCCAGCAGTTACCGGGACAGGCAGTACTTC
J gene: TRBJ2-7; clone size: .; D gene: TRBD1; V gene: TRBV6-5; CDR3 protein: CASRRGQGFYEQYF; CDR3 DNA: TGTGCCAGCCGTCGGGGACAGGGTTTTTACGAGCAGTACTTC
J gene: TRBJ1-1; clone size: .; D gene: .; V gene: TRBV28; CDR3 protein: CASSSPGRGTEAFF; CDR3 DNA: TGTGCCAGCAGTTCCCCGGGCCGGGGCACTGAAGCTTTCTTT
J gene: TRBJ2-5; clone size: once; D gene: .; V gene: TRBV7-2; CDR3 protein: CASSLGGTTTETQYF; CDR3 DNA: TGTGCCAGCAGCTTAGGCGGGACCACGACCGAGACCCAGTACTTC
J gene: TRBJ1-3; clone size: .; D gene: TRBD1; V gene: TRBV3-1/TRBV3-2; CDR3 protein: CASSQTGARGNTIYF; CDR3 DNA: TGTGCCAGCAGCCAGACAGGGGCTCGAGGAAACACCATATATTTT
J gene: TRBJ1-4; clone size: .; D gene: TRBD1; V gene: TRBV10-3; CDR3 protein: CAITEDREKLFF; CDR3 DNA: TGTGCCATCACCGAGGACAGGGAAAAACTGTTTTTT
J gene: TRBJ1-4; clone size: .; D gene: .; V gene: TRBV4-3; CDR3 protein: CASSQNSANEKLFF; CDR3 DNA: TGCGCCAGCAGCCAAAATAGTGCGAATGAAAAACTGTTTTTT
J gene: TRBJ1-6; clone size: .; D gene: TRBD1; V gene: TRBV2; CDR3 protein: CASSGTGGPYNSPLHF; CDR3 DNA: TGTGCCAGCAGCGGGACAGGGGGTCCCTATAATTCACCCCTCCACTTT
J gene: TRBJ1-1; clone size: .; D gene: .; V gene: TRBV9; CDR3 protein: CASSVGTALNTEAFF; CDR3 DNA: TGTGCCAGCAGCGTAGGAACAGCCTTGAACACTGAAGCTTTCTTT
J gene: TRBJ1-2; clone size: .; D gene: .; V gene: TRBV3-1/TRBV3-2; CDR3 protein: CASSPGDVRLYGYTF; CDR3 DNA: TGTGCCAGCAGCCCCGGAGACGTCCGACTTTATGGCTACACCTTC
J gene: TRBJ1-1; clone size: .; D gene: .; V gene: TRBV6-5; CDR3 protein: CASSYSRGVSPSEAFF; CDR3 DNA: TGTGCCAGCAGTTACTCGAGGGGGGTGTCTCCCAGTGAAGCTTTCTTT
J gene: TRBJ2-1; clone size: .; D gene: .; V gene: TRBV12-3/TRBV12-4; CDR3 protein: CASSTGLYNEQFF; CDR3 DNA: TGTGCCAGCAGTACGGGACTTTACAATGAGCAGTTCTTC
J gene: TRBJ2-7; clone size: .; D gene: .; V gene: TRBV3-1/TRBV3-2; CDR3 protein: CASGRDTSYEQYF; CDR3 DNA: TGTGCCAGCGGACGGGACACCTCCTACGAGCAGTACTTC
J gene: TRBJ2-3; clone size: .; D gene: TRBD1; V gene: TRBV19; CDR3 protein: CASTRRDRLSTDTQYF; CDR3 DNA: TGTGCCAGTACCCGGCGGGACAGGCTTAGCACAGATACGCAGTATTTT
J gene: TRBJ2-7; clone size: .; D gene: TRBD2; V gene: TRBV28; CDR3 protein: CASSLGTSGGHEQYF; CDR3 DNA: TGTGCCAGCAGTCTTGGGACTAGCGGGGGTCACGAGCAGTACTTC
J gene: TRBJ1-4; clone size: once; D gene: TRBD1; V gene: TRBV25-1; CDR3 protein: CASSDVGTGNEKLFF; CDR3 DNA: TGTGCCAGCAGTGATGTCGGGACAGGGAATGAAAAACTGTTTTTT
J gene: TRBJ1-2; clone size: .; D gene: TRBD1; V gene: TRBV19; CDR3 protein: CASSNGQGHYGYTF; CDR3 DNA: TGTGCCAGTAGTAACGGACAGGGCCACTATGGCTACACCTTC
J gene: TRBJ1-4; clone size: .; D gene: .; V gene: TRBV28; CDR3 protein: CASSLEGLNEKLFF; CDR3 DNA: TGTGCCAGCAGTTTAGAGGGGCTTAATGAAAAACTGTTTTTT
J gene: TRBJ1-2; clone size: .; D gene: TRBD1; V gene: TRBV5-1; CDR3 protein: CASSDGTGGYGYTF; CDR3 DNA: TGCGCCAGCAGCGACGGGACAGGGGGGTATGGCTACACCTTC
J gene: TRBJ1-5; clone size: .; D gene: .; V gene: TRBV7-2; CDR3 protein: CASSFPGPLNQPQHF; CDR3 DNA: TGTGCCAGCAGCTTTCCGGGACCCCTCAATCAGCCCCAGCATTTT
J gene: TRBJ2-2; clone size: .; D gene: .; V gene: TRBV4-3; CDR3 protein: CASSPEGGHTGELFF; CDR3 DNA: TGCGCCAGCAGCCCCGAAGGGGGGCACACCGGGGAGCTGTTTTTT
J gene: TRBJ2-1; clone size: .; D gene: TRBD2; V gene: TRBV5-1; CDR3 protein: CASSLGLAGGLSEQFF; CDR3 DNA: TGCGCCAGCAGCTTGGGACTAGCGGGGGGATTAAGTGAGCAGTTCTTC
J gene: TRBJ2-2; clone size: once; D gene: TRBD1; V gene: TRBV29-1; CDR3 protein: CSASRDRVTGELFF; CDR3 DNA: TGCAGCGCGTCCCGGGACAGGGTTACCGGGGAGCTGTTTTTT
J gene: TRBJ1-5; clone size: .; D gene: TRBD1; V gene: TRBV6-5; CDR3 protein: CASRRQGAGNQPQHF; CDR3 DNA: TGTGCCAGCAGGAGACAGGGGGCAGGCAATCAGCCCCAGCATTTT
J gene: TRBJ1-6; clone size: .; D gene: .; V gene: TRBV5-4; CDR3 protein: CASSLGLENSPLHF; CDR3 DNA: TGTGCCAGCAGCTTGGGCCTTGAAAATTCACCCCTCCACTTT
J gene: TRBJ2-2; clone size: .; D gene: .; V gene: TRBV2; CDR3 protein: CASSAPGTANTGELFF; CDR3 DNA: TGTGCCAGCAGTGCGCCCGGGACGGCGAACACCGGGGAGCTGTTTTTT
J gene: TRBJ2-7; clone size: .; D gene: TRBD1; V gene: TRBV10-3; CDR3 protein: CAISRDRDYEQYF; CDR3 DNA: TGTGCCATCAGCCGGGACAGGGACTACGAGCAGTACTTC
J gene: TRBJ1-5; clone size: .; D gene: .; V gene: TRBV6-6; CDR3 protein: CASSETADGQPQHF; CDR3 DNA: TGTGCCAGCAGTGAGACAGCAGATGGGCAGCCCCAGCATTTT
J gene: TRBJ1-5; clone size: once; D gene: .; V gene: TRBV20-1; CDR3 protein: CRDTGNQPQHF; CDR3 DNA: TGCAGGGATACAGGGAATCAGCCCCAGCATTTT
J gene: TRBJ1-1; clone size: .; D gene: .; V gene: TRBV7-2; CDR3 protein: CASSFMGSTEAFF; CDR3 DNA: TGTGCCAGCAGTTTTATGGGTAGCACTGAAGCTTTCTTT